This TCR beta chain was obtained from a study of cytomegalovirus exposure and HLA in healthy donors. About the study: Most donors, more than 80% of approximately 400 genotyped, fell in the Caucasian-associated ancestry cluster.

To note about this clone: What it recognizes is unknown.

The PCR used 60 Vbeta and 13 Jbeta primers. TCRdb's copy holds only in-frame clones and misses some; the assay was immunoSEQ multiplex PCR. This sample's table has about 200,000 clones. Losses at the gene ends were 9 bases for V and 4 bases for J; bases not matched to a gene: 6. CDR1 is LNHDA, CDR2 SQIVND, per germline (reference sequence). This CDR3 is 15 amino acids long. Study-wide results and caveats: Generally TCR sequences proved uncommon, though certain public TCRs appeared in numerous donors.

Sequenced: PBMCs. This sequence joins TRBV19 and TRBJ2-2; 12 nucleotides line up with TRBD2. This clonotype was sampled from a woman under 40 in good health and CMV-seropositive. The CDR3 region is CASHGLAGRTGELFF. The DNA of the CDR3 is TGTGCCAGCCACGGACTAGCGGGACGCACCGGGGAGCTGTTTTTT.